The T cell receptor (beta chain) under discussion was sequenced for a study of shared clonotypes between healthy human individuals. Overall study: Per donor, three plates held CD4 naive cells, three held CD4 memory, two held CD8 naive and one held CD8 memory. Whole-study results and caveats: Generally, estimated richness proved larger in naive subsets than it did in memory subsets.

Naivety among CD8 cells was defined by CD45RO negativity and positive CCR7 selection, thereby excluding terminally differentiated effector memory CD45RA+ cells. The table came from immunoSEQ multiplex PCR; TCRdb's copy has only in-frame clones and leaves some out. The table lists 550,000 to 750,000 clones, roughly 96% of them singletons. The ends were cut back, 3 bases at V and 2 bases at J, with 17 bases in the middle. The germline V gene has CDR1 SGHAT and CDR2 FQNNGV. CDR3 length: 17 amino acids. As to this clone: Its antigen remains unidentified.

The receptor comes from a woman aged 25 to 45 in good health. Sequenced material: naive CD8+ T cells sorted from blood. The chain uses TRBV11-2 and TRBJ2-1; D tentatively reads TRBD1 or TRBD2 (5 bases each). The CDR3 sequence: CASSFGDGRRAYNEQFF. The CDR3 DNA is TGTGCCAGCAGCTTCGGGGACGGACGAAGGGCCTACAATGAGCAGTTCTTC. The full variable domain, with the rest looked up from reference TRBV11-2 and TRBJ2-1, is EAGVAQSPRYKIIEKRQSVAFWCNPISGHATLYWYQQILGQGPKLLIQFQNNGVVDDSQLPKDRFSAERLKGVDSTLKIQPAKLEDSAVYLCASSFGDGRRAYNEQFFGPGTRLTVL.